One and the same sample provided the 27 T cell receptor beta chains below, sequenced in a study of regulatory T cells in long-lasting Graves disease. Time point reported: newly diagnosed GD, antithyroid drugs for less than 3 months. PBMC-extracted RNA yielded the TCR library. HTBI primers from iRepertoire and Arm-PCR of CDR3 regions yielded the TCR beta libraries. TCRdb processed the multiplex PCR reads anew with MiXCR; each CDR3 protein has one entry. This table has under 300,000 distinct CDR3 sequences, around 20% appearing once. The sample in question was peripheral blood mononuclear cells (PBMCs), obtained at new diagnosis, from a patient treated with antithyroid drugs. The receptors come from a female donor with Graves disease.

This clonotype was picked up many times. V and J are TRBV12-3 or TRBV12-4 and TRBJ2-5; 8 bases map to TRBD2. Trimming took 4 bases from V and 4 from J; bases not matched to a gene: 2. CDR3 length: 13 amino acids. This chain's CDR3 is CASSWTSRETQYF. The CDR3 nucleotides are TGTGCCAGCAGTTGGACTAGCCGAGAGACCCAGTACTTC.

This clonotype was detected ten times or more. The V call is TRBV6-5, the J call TRBJ1-5; no definite D call. The CDR3 contains 15 residues. V gave up 0 bases and J gave up 3 bases, with 9 bases separating them. CDR1 MNHEY and CDR2 SVGAGI come from the germline V gene. CDR3 sequence reads: CASSYSRQANQPQHF. For the CDR3, the DNA is TGTGCCAGCAGTTACTCGAGGCAGGCCAATCAGCCCCAGCATTTT.

This rearrangement joins TRBV20-1 to TRBJ2-7, with 9 bases that match TRBD1. The CDR3 runs to 14 residues. Germline CDR1 and CDR2: DFQATT and SNEGSKA (reference sequence). With V trimmed by 5 bases and J by 4 bases, 9 bases remained unmatched. CDR3 loop: CSALRDRVTYEQYF. The CDR3 bases are TGCAGTGCTCTCCGGGACAGGGTTACATACGAGCAGTACTTC.

In this sample, this clonotype turned up many times. V is TRBV6-2 or TRBV6-3 and J is TRBJ1-2; 10 bases agree with TRBD1. Germline CDR1 is MNHEY and CDR2 is SVGEGT. V shed 11 bases and J 1 base; nucleotides not matched to a gene: 4. The CDR3 is 13 residues long. In nucleotides, the CDR3 is TGTGCCCCTGGGGACAGGGGTAACTATGGCTACACCTTC. It encodes CAPGDRGNYGYTF.

The chain joins TRBV19 to TRBJ1-1, with 7 bases lining up with TRBD1. V gave up 1 base and J gave up 0 bases; unmatched junction bases: 5. The CDR3 has 16 residues. Germline CDR1 and CDR2: LNHDA and SQIVND (reference sequence). In DNA form, the CDR3 reads TGTGCCAGTAGTATAGCCCAAACAGGGGTGAACACTGAAGCTTTCTTT. Translating it yields CASSIAQTGVNTEAFF.

The gene calls are TRBV12-3 or TRBV12-4 and TRBJ1-1, with TRBD1 matching over 12 bases. V shed 6 bases and J 3 bases; nucleotides not matched to a gene: 5. This CDR3 has 15 amino acids. In nucleotides, the CDR3 is TGTGCCAGCAGAGGGACAGGGGGCTGGGACACTGAAGCTTTCTTT. Amino acids: CASRGTGGWDTEAFF.

This clonotype was found many times. V is TRBV7-2 and J is TRBJ2-7; D uncertain. CDR3 length: 15 residues. Trimming stripped 0 bases from V and 0 bases from J, with 9 bases between. Germline CDR1 and CDR2: SGHTA and FQGNSA. This CDR3 reads CASSLAGSSSYEQYF. In DNA form, the CDR3 reads TGTGCCAGCAGCTTAGCAGGGTCAAGCTCCTACGAGCAGTACTTC.

The J gene is TRBJ2-1, the V gene TRBV27; possible D gene TRBD2, 5 bases. The germline CDR1 and CDR2 sequences are MNHEY and SMNVEV (reference sequence). V dropped 6 bases and J dropped 12 bases, with 18 bases sitting between them. This CDR3 is built from 13 residues. CDR3 DNA sequence: TGTGCCAGCAGACGGGGAGCCGGCAGTGGGCAGTTCTTC. Amino acid sequence: CASRRGAGSGQFF.

The gene calls are TRBV9 and TRBJ2-7, with a possible D match to TRBD2 (5 bases). Germline CDR1 reads SGDLS; CDR2 reads YYNGEE. This CDR3 has 16 amino acids. V dropped 3 bases and J dropped 4 bases, with 20 bases sitting between them. The CDR3 spells CASSDRHGGGTYEQYF. CDR3 nucleotide sequence: TGTGCCAGCAGCGATCGTCATGGAGGTGGCACTTACGAGCAGTACTTC.

With regard to this clonotype: Given a much more abundant clone one base away, this may be a read error. This chain joins TRBV5-5 and TRBJ2-2; possible D gene TRBD2, 7 bases. CDR1 is SGHKS, CDR2 YYEKEE, per germline (reference sequence). This CDR3 has 15 residues. CDR3 coding DNA: TGCGCCAGCAGCCAAGATCTTAGGGGGGGCGGGGAGCTGTTTTTT. Protein: CASSQDLRGGGELFF.

This clonotype was recorded at least ten times. The genes are TRBV18 and TRBJ1-6; 10 bases map to TRBD1. CDR3 length equals 15 residues. Germline V gene lookup returns CDR1 KGHSH and CDR2 LQKENI. After removal of 4 bases from V and 5 bases from J, the junction contained 2 bases not matched to a gene. The CDR3 nucleotides read TGTGCCAGCTCACGGGGACAGGGGAATAATTCACCCCTCCACTTT. It translates to CASSRGQGNNSPLHF.

V is TRBV4-3 and J is TRBJ1-5; D possibly corresponds to TRBD1 (5 bases). Germline V CDR1 and CDR2: LGHNA, YSLEER. The CDR3 contains 15 residues. V was shortened by 0 bases and J by 4 bases, with 10 bases between the two germline ends. The CDR3 region is CASSQDWGGNQPQHF. DNA for the CDR3: TGCGCCAGCAGCCAAGATTGGGGGGGAAATCAGCCCCAGCATTTT.

Many counts were recorded for this clonotype. The CDR3 reads CASSLRFNEQFF. For the CDR3, the DNA is TGTGCCAGCAGCTTACGGTTCAATGAGCAGTTCTTC. This rearrangement joins TRBV5-6 to TRBJ2-1; no firm D call. The CDR3 consists of 12 residues. V was trimmed by 2 bases and J by 6 bases, leaving 6 bases between them. Germline values: CDR1 SGHDT, CDR2 YYEEEE. Based on the CDR3 plus reference TRBV5-6 and TRBJ2-1, the full variable domain is DAGVTQSPTHLIKTRGQQVTLRCSPKSGHDTVSWYQQALGQGPQFIFQYYEEEERQRGNFPDRFSGHQFPNYSSELNVNALLLGDSALYLCASSLRFNEQFFGPGTRLTVL.

Only a few counts were recorded for this clonotype. The chain couples TRBV18 to TRBJ1-5; TRBD1 agrees at 8 bases. The germline V gene encodes CDR1 KGHSH and CDR2 LQKENI. The CDR3 is 15 residues long. The V segment lost 6 bases and the J segment 3 bases; nucleotides outside the gene matches: 7. In DNA, the CDR3 is TGTGCCAGCTCTCAAGGACAGGGACTCAATCAGCCCCAGCATTTT. Its translation: CASSQGQGLNQPQHF.

This clonotype showed up many times. The chain joins TRBV7-3 to TRBJ2-7, with D possibly being TRBD2 (5 bases). Trimming removed 0 bases from V and 4 bases from J, with 13 bases in between. The CDR3 extends over 15 amino acids. The germline gives CDR1 SGHTA, CDR2 FQGTGA. CDR3 sequence reads: CASSLTGGSGYEQYF. In DNA form, the CDR3 reads TGTGCCAGCAGCTTAACGGGCGGGTCCGGGTACGAGCAGTACTTC.

A word on this clonotype: A much larger clone is a single base away; this may be a read error. The chain links TRBV7-9 to TRBJ2-3, with 7 positions matching TRBD1. This CDR3 spans 17 amino acids. Looked up from germline, CDR1 is SEHNR and CDR2 is FQNEAQ (reference sequence). The V gene end was trimmed by 2 bases and the J gene end by 4 bases; junction bases not matched to a gene: 12. The CDR3 sequence is CASSLIRQGSFPDTQYF. CDR3 bases: TGTGCCAGCAGCTTAATTAGACAGGGAAGTTTCCCAGATACGCAGTATTTT.

This clonotype was seen many times. The chain combines TRBV6-5 with TRBJ1-6, with a weak D call TRBD1 (6 bases). The germline V gene has CDR1 MNHEY and CDR2 SVGAGI. Trimming pared 0 bases from V and 3 bases from J, leaving 9 bases between. This CDR3 contains 16 residues. CDR3 loop: CASSYSTRGYNSPLHF. The CDR3 DNA is TGTGCCAGCAGTTACTCGACCAGGGGCTATAATTCACCCCTCCACTTT.

Many counts were recorded for this clonotype. CDR3 amino acids: CASSPLVPPYWEQYF. The CDR3 DNA sequence: TGTGCCAGCAGCCCACTAGTACCTCCTTACTGGGAGCAGTACTTC. This chain uses TRBV11-2 with TRBJ2-7; D may be TRBD2 (5 bases). This CDR3 has 15 residues. CDR1 and CDR2 from the germline V gene are SGHAT and FQNNGV. Deletions cut 5 bases from V and 7 bases from J, with 21 bases between.

Details on this clonotype: A single base separates this from a much larger clone, so it may be a read error. V gene TRBV27 combines with J gene TRBJ2-1; D may be TRBD2 (7 bases). There are 16 residues in the CDR3. From germline, CDR1 is MNHEY and CDR2 SMNVEV (reference sequence). DNA of the CDR3: TGTGCCAGCAGTTTTCAAAGGGGGGGTGTGCACAATGAGCAGCTCTTC. Residues: CASSFQRGGVHNEQLF.

Ten or more counts support this clonotype. J is TRBJ2-5 and V is TRBV3-1; 16 bases line up with TRBD2. The CDR3 spans 16 residues. J lost 5 bases, V lost 3 bases, and 3 bases had no gene match. Germline V gives CDR1 LGHDT, CDR2 YNNKEL (reference sequence). DNA of the CDR3: TGTGCCAGCAGCCACGGGACTAGCGGGGGGGCCGAGACCCAGTACTTC. Translated: CASSHGTSGGAETQYF.

At least ten counts were recorded for this clonotype. This chain connects TRBV28 to TRBJ2-2; tentatively, D is TRBD1 or TRBD2 (6 bases each). V shed 8 bases and J shed 3 bases, with 16 bases lying between them. Germline assignment: CDR1 MDHEN and CDR2 SYDVKM. The CDR3 covers 15 residues. The CDR3 DNA follows: TGTGCCAGCGGCGGGGCAGGGGTTGACACCGGGGAGCTGTTTTTT. Residues: CASGGAGVDTGELFF.

To note about this clonotype: A much larger clone lies one base from this, so it may be a read error. This chain links TRBV6-1 with TRBJ1-1, with a possible D match to TRBD1 (6 bases). Germline V gives CDR1 MNHNS, CDR2 SASEGT. The CDR3 loop spans 15 amino acids. Trimming took off 7 bases at V and 4 bases at J, with 19 bases between the two ends. Here the CDR3 reads CASIPSGGRTTEAFF. CDR3 nucleotides: TGTGCCAGCATCCCCTCGGGGGGCCGGACCACTGAAGCTTTCTTT.

Worth noting for this clonotype: A far larger clone is off by one base, so a read error is likely. The chain is built from TRBV7-8 and TRBJ2-5; 8 bases are shared with TRBD2. The length of the CDR3 is 15 residues. From germline, CDR1 is SGHVS and CDR2 FQNEAQ. The CDR3 here is CASRVSGSRGETRYF. The CDR3 coding sequence is TGTGCCAGCAGAGTGAGCGGGTCGCGGGGGGAGACCCGGTACTTC.

This clonotype was observed a single time. A single base is all that separates this from a far larger clone, so a read error is likely. The conserved phenylalanine or tryptophan is not found at the CDR3 terminus, so this likely reflects a read error. The chain is built from TRBV5-4 and TRBJ2-5, with D perhaps matching TRBD1 (6 bases). The germline CDR1 and CDR2 sequences are SGHNT and YYREEE (reference sequence). The V end lost 0 bases, the J end lost 1 base, and 7 bases lay between the germline ends. This CDR3 is 14 amino acids long. This CDR3 is CASSLDRVQETQYI. DNA for the CDR3: TGTGCCAGCAGCTTGGACAGGGTCCAAGAGACCCAGTACATC.

In this sample, this clonotype turned up a few times. The gene calls are TRBV7-2 and TRBJ1-1; the D gene is possibly TRBD1 (5 bases). Germline V gene data show CDR1 as SGHTA and CDR2 as FQGNSA. The CDR3 length is 14 residues. V lost 5 bases, J lost 5 bases, and 15 bases lay in between. The CDR3 DNA follows: TGTGCCAGCAGCCCAAGGGGAGTTTGGACTGAAGCTTTCTTT. This translates into CASSPRGVWTEAFF.

The chain links TRBV15 to TRBJ2-6, with D unclear. CDR3 size: 15 residues. The V end lost 3 bases, the J end lost 0 bases, and 6 bases lay between the germline ends. The germline gives CDR1 LNHNV, CDR2 YYDKDF (reference sequence). Here the CDR3 reads CATSRVHSGANVLTF. The CDR3 region has the DNA TGTGCCACCAGCAGGGTCCACTCTGGGGCCAACGTCCTGACTTTC.

The chain has TRBV2 and TRBJ1-1, with unresolved D. This CDR3 is built from 10 residues. Germline CDR1 SNHLY, CDR2 FYNNEI. V was shortened by 8 bases and J by 6 bases, with 7 bases between the two germline ends. In DNA form, the CDR3 reads TGTGCCAGCCCCCCGTCTGAAGCTTTCTTT. Its translation is CASPPSEAFF.